These T cell receptor beta chains were read from a single sample in a study of T cell responses to AZD1222 COVID-19 vaccine. TCRdb's table, derived via immunoSEQ multiplex PCR, lists solely in-frame clones and lacks some. Of some 160,000 clones listed, around 85% are singletons. This specimen was peripheral blood, taken 28 days after the second AZD1222 dose. These receptors all come from an adult who received the AZD1222 COVID-19 vaccine. CDR3s leave out the opening cysteine and the closing phenylalanine or tryptophan. Each record gives: V gene, D gene, J gene, CDR3 protein. D genes are given only for firm matches.

v_call: TRBV11-2
d_call: .
j_call: TRBJ2-5
cdr3_aa: ASSPAGLLQGRAQY

v_call: TRBV5-8
d_call: .
j_call: TRBJ2-7
cdr3_aa: ASSFRTASKEQY

v_call: TRBV30
d_call: .
j_call: TRBJ1-5
cdr3_aa: AWSGMGFQPQH

v_call: TRBV5-1
d_call: TRBD1
j_call: TRBJ1-2
cdr3_aa: ASSRDREYGYT

v_call: TRBV6-5
d_call: TRBD1
j_call: TRBJ2-2
cdr3_aa: ASSPGQANTGELF

v_call: TRBV5-4
d_call: TRBD2
j_call: TRBJ2-1
cdr3_aa: ATKKRASGGMDEQF

v_call: TRBV5-4
d_call: .
j_call: TRBJ2-3
cdr3_aa: ASSPRGAGGTDTQY

v_call: TRBV7-9
d_call: .
j_call: TRBJ2-7
cdr3_aa: ASSSPYEQY

v_call: TRBV6-5
d_call: .
j_call: TRBJ2-7
cdr3_aa: ASSATGPLSYEQY

v_call: TRBV7-2
d_call: .
j_call: TRBJ2-3
cdr3_aa: ASSLVGYRSDTQY

v_call: TRBV13
d_call: .
j_call: TRBJ1-1
cdr3_aa: ASSASPNTEAF

v_call: TRBV18
d_call: .
j_call: TRBJ2-7
cdr3_aa: ASSPRRASYEQY

v_call: TRBV7-2
d_call: .
j_call: TRBJ1-2
cdr3_aa: ASSSQTSNYGYT

v_call: TRBV19
d_call: .
j_call: TRBJ1-3
cdr3_aa: ASSMGFRAPGNTIY

v_call: TRBV4-3
d_call: TRBD1
j_call: TRBJ1-2
cdr3_aa: ASSQVLLRDRGRHYGYT

v_call: TRBV27
d_call: .
j_call: TRBJ1-4
cdr3_aa: ASSLNSAGGKGEKLF

v_call: TRBV4-1
d_call: .
j_call: TRBJ1-2
cdr3_aa: ASSQVGLLGEGRGYGYT

v_call: TRBV10-3
d_call: TRBD2
j_call: TRBJ2-2
cdr3_aa: AIRTGLAENTGELF

v_call: TRBV4-3
d_call: .
j_call: TRBJ1-4
cdr3_aa: ASSQDLGRGEKLF

v_call: TRBV6-5
d_call: TRBD1
j_call: TRBJ2-3
cdr3_aa: ASSHRGTSADTQY

v_call: TRBV13
d_call: .
j_call: TRBJ1-6
cdr3_aa: ASSSNLGTPKYNSPLH

v_call: TRBV7-9
d_call: .
j_call: TRBJ1-1
cdr3_aa: ASSPYRVMNTEAF

v_call: TRBV7-9
d_call: .
j_call: TRBJ1-5
cdr3_aa: ASSLGNQPQH

v_call: TRBV3-1/TRBV3-2
d_call: .
j_call: TRBJ1-3
cdr3_aa: ASSQGSSSGNTIY

v_call: TRBV5-6
d_call: .
j_call: TRBJ2-6
cdr3_aa: ASSSVSGANVLT

v_call: TRBV25-1
d_call: .
j_call: TRBJ2-2
cdr3_aa: ASSDWERDTGELF

v_call: TRBV6-1
d_call: .
j_call: TRBJ1-5
cdr3_aa: ASSEAGGNQPQH

v_call: TRBV4-1
d_call: TRBD1
j_call: TRBJ1-2
cdr3_aa: ASSQQGAGYGYT